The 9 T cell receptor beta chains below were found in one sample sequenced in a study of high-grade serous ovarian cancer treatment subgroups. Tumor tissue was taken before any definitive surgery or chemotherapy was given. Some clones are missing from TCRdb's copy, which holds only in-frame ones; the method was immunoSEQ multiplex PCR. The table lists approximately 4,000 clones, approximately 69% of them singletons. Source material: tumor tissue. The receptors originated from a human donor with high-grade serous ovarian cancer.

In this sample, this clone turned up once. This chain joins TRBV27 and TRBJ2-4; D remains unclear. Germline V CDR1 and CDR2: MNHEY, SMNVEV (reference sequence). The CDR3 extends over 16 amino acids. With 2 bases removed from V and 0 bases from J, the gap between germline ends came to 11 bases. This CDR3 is CASSLGYPVAKNIQYF. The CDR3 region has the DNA TGTGCCAGCAGTTTAGGGTACCCAGTAGCCAAAAACATTCAGTACTTC.

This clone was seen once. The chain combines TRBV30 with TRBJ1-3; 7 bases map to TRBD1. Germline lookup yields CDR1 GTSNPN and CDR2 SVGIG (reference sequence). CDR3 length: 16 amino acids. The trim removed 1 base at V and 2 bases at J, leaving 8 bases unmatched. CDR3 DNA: TGTGCCTGGAGTGCGTGGCCCAGGGGGGCTGGAAACACCATATATTTT. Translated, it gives CAWSAWPRGAGNTIYF. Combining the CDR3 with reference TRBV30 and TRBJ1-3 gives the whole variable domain SQTIHQWPATLVQPVGSPLSLECTVEGTSNPNLYWYRQAAGRGLQLLFYSVGIGQISSEVPQNLSASRPQDRQFILSSKKLLLSDSGFYLCAWSAWPRGAGNTIYFGEGSWLTVV.

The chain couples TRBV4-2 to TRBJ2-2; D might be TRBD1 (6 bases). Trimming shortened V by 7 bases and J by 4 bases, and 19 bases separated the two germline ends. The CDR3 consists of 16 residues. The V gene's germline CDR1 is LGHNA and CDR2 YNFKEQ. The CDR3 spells CASTPIGQGSTGELFF. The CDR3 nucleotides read TGTGCCAGCACCCCGATAGGGCAGGGGAGCACCGGGGAGCTGTTTTTT.

The CDR3 DNA sequence: TGTGCCAGCAGCTTAGCCGGGACAGGGGTTGCAGATACGCAGTATTTT. This encodes CASSLAGTGVADTQYF. The chain recombines TRBV7-6 with TRBJ2-3, with TRBD1 identical over 10 bases. CDR1 is SGHVS and CDR2 is FNYEAQ in the germline V gene. The CDR3 is 16 residues long. Trimming took 0 bases from V and 4 from J; bases not matched to a gene: 4.

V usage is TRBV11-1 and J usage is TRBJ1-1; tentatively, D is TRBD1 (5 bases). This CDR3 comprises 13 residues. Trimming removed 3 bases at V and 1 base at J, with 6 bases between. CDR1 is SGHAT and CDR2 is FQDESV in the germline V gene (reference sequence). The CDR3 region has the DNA TGTGCCAGCAGCTTTACAGGGAACACTGAAGCTTTCTTT. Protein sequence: CASSFTGNTEAFF.

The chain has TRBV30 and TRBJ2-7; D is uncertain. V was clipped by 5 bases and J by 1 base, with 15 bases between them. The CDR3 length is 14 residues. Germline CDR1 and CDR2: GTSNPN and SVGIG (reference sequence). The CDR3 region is CAWGKPPRSYEQYF. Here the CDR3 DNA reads TGTGCCTGGGGCAAACCCCCAAGATCCTACGAGCAGTACTTC.

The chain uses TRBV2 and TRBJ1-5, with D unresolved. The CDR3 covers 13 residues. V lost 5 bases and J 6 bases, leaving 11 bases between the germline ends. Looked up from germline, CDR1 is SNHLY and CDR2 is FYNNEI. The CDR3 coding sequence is TGTGCCAGCAGTCAGGTCGCCGGTCAGCCCCAGCATTTT. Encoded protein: CASSQVAGQPQHF.

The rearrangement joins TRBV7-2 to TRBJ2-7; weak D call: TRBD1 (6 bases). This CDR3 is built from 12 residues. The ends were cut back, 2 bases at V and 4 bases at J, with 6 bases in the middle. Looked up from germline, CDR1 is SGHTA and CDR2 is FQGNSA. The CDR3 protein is CASSLQGYEQYF. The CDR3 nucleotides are TGTGCCAGCAGCTTACAGGGGTACGAGCAGTACTTC.

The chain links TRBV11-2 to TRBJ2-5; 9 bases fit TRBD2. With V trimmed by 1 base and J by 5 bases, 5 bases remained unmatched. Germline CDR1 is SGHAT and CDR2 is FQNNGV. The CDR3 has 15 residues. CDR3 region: CASSLVRGGLETQYF. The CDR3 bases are TGTGCCAGCAGCTTAGTGCGGGGGGGACTTGAGACCCAGTACTTC. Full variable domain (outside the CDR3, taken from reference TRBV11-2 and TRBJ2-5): EAGVAQSPRYKIIEKRQSVAFWCNPISGHATLYWYQQILGQGPKLLIQFQNNGVVDDSQLPKDRFSAERLKGVDSTLKIQPAKLEDSAVYLCASSLVRGGLETQYFGPGTRLLVL.